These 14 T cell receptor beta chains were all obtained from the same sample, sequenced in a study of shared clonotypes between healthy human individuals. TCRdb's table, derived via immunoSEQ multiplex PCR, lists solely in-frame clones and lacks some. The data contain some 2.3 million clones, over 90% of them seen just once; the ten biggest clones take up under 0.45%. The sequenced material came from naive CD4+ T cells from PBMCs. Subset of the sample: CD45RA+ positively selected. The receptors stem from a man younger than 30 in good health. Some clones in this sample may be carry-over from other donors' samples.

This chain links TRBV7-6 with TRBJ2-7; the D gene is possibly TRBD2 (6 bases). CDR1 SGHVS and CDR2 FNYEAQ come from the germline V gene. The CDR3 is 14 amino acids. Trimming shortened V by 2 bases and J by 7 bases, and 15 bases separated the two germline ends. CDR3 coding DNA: TGTGCCAGCAGCTTACTGTTTCTGGGGGGAGAGCAGTACTTC. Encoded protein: CASSLLFLGGEQYF.

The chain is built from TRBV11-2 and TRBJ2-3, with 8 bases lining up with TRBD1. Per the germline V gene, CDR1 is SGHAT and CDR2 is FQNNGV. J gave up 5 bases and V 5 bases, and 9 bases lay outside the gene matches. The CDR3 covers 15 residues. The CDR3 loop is CASSIRTGRGDTQYF. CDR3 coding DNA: TGTGCCAGCAGCATCCGGACAGGGCGAGGAGATACGCAGTATTTT.

CDR3 in DNA: TGTGCCAGCAGCGCCCGACAGGGGAGGTTGAACACTGAAGCTTTCTTT. It encodes CASSARQGRLNTEAFF. The chain uses TRBV5-4 and TRBJ1-1; 8 bases agree with TRBD1. CDR3 length: 16 amino acids. CDR1 SGHNT and CDR2 YYREEE come from the germline V gene (reference sequence). V gave up 4 bases and J gave up 0 bases; unmatched junction bases: 8.

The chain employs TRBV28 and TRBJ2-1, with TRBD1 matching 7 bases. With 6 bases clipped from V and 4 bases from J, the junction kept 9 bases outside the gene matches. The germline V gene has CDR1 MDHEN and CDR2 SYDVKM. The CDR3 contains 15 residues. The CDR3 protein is CASSLGQVGYNEQFF. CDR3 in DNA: TGTGCCAGCAGCCTTGGACAGGTAGGATACAATGAGCAGTTCTTC.

The CDR3 loop reads CATRLAGGWDTQYF. CDR3 nucleotides: TGTGCCACCAGACTAGCGGGAGGTTGGGATACGCAGTATTTT. The J gene is TRBJ2-3, the V gene TRBV15; 12 bases are shared with TRBD2. After removal of 6 bases from V and 6 bases from J, the junction contained 4 bases not matched to a gene. There are 14 residues in the CDR3. CDR1 is LNHNV, CDR2 YYDKDF, per germline (reference sequence).

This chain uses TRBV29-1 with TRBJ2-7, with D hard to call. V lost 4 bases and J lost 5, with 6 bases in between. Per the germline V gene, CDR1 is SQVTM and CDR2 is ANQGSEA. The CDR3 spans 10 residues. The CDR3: CSVGGHEQYF. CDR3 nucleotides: TGCAGCGTTGGTGGGCACGAGCAGTACTTC.

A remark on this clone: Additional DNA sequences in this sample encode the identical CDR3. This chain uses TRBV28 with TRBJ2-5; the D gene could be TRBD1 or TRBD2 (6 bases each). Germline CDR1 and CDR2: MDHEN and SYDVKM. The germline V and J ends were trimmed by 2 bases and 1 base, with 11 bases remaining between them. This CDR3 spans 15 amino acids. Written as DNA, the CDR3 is TGTGCCAGCAGTTTACGGGGGCAGTTCCAAGAGACCCAGTACTTC. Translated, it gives CASSLRGQFQETQYF.

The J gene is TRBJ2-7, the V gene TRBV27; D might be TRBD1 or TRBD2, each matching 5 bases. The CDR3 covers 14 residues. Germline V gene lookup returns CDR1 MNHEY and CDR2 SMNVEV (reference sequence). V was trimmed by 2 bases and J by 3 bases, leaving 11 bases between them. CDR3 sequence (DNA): TGTGCCAGCAGTTTAGGGGGACGGAGCTACGAGCAGTACTTC. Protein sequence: CASSLGGRSYEQYF.

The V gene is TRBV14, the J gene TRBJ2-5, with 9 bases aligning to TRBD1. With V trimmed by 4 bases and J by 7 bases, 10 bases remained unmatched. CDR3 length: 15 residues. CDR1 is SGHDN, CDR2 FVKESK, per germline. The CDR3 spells CASSRLPGQGGTQYF. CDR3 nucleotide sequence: TGTGCCAGCAGCCGACTACCGGGACAGGGAGGGACCCAGTACTTC.

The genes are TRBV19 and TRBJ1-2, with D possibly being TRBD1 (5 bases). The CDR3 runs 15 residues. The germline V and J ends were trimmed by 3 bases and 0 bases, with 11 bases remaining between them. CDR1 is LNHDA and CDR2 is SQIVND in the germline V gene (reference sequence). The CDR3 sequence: CASSIGLGANYGYTF. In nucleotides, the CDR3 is TGTGCCAGTAGTATCGGGTTAGGGGCTAACTATGGCTACACCTTC.

In DNA, the CDR3 is TGCGCCAGCAGCGCGTTCCTAGCGGCCCAAGAGACCCAGTACTTC. Translating gives CASSAFLAAQETQYF. The V call is TRBV5-1, the J call TRBJ2-5; TRBD2 aligns across 7 bases. Per the germline V gene, CDR1 is SGHRS and CDR2 is YFSETQ. The ends lost 4 bases at V and 1 base at J; junction bases unmatched: 7. This CDR3 has 15 residues.

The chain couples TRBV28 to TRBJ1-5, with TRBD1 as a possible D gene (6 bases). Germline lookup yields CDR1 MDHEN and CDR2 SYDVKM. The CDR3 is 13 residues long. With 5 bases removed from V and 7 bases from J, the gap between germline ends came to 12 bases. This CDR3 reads CASSPRTAQPQHF. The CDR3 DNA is TGTGCCAGCAGTCCCAGGACAGCACAGCCCCAGCATTTT.

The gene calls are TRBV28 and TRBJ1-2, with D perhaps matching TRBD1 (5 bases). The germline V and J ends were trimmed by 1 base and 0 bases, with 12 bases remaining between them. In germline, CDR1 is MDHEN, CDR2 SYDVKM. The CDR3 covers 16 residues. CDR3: CASSLLATASNYGYTF. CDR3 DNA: TGTGCCAGCAGTTTATTAGCGACAGCTTCTAACTATGGCTACACCTTC.

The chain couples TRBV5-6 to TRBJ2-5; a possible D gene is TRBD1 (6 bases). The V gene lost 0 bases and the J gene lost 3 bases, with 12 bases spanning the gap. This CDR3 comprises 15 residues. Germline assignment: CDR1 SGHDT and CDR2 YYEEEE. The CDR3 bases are TGTGCCAGCAGCTTGGTAGGCACAGGGAAAGAGACCCAGTACTTC. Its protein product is CASSLVGTGKETQYF.